This TCR beta chain was identified during a study of beta chain features in type 1 diabetes. cDNA synthesis used the whole RNA isolate, giving expressed TCRB sequences. Libraries were prepared by immunoSEQ multiplex PCR; TCRdb keeps only in-frame clonotypes and omits some of them. This table holds about 110,000 clones, roughly 43% found once. The CDR3 has 14 amino acids. CDR1 and CDR2 (germline): MNHEY, SVGAGI. With 8 bases clipped from V and 6 bases from J, the junction kept 9 bases outside the gene matches. This clone turned up a few times. The chain links TRBV6-5 to TRBJ2-2, with TRBD2 identical over 7 bases. The TCR comes from a young woman in good health. Sequencing was performed on stem cell memory CD4+ T cells from blood. The DNA for the CDR3 is TGTGCCAGCCAGAGGACTAGGGTGGCCGGGGAGCTGTTTTTT. Its translation: CASQRTRVAGELFF.